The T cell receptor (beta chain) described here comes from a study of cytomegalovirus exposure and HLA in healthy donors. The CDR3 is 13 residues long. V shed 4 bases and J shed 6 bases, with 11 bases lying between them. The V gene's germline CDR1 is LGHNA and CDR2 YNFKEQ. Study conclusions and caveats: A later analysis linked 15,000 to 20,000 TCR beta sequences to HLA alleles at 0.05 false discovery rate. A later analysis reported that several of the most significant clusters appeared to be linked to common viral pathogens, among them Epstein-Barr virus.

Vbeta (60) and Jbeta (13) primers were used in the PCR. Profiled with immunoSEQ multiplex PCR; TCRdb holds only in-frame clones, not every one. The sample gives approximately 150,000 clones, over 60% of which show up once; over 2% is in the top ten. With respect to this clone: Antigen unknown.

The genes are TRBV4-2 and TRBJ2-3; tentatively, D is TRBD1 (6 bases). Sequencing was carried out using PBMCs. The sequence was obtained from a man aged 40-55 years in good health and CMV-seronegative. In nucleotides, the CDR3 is TGTGCCAGCAGCCCCCAGGGGCAGGATACGCAGTATTTT. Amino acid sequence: CASSPQGQDTQYF.